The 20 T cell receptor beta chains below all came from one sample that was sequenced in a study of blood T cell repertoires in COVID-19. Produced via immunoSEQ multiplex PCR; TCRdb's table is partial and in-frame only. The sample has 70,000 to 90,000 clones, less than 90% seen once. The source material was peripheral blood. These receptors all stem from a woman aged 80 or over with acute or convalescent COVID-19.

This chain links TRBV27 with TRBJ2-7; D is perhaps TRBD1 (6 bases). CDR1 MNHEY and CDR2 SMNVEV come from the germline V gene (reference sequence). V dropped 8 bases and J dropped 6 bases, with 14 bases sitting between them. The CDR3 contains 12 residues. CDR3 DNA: TGTGCCAGCCGTTCCGGGACAACCGAGCAGTACTTC. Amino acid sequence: CASRSGTTEQYF.

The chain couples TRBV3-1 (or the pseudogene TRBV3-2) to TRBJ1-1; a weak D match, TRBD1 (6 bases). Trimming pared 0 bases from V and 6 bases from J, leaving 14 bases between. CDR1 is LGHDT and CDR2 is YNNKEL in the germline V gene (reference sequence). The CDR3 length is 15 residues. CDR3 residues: CASSQDPTGSAEAFF. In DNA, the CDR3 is TGTGCCAGCAGCCAAGACCCTACAGGGAGCGCTGAAGCTTTCTTT.

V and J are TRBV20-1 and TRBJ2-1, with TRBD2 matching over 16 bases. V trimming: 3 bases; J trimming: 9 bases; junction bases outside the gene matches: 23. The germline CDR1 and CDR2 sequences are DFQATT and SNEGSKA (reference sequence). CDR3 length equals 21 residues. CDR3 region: CSASTPLGTSGRAFLSGEQFF. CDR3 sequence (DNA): TGCAGTGCTAGTACCCCCTTGGGGACTAGCGGGAGGGCCTTTTTGTCGGGTGAGCAGTTCTTC.

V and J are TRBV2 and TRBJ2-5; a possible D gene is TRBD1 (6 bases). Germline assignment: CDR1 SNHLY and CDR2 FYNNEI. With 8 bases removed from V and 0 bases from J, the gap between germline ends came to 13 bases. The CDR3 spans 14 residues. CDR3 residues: CASLTGQYQETQYF. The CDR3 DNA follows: TGTGCCAGCCTAACGGGACAATACCAAGAGACCCAGTACTTC.

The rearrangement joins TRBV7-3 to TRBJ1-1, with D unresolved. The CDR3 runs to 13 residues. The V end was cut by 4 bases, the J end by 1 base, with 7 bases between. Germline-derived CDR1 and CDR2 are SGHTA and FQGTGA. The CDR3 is CASSSTWNTEAFF. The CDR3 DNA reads TGTGCCAGCAGCTCCACATGGAACACTGAAGCTTTCTTT.

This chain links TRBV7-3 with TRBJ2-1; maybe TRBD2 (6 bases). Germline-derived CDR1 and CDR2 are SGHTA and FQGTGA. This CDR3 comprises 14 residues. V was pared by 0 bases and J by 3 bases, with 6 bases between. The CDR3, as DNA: TGTGCCAGCAGCTTAACGGGAGGCTACAATGAGCAGTTCTTC. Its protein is CASSLTGGYNEQFF.

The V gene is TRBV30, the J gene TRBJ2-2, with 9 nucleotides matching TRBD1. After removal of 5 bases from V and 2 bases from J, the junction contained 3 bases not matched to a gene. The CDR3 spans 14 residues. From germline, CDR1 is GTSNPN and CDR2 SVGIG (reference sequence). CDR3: CAWSGQGNTGELFF. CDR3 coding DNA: TGTGCCTGGTCGGGACAGGGCAACACCGGGGAGCTGTTTTTT.

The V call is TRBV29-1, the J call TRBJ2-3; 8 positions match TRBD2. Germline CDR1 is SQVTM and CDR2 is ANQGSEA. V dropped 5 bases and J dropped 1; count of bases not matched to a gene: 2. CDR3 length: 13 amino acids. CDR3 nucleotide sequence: TGCAGCGTTCCAGCGGGGGGCACAGATACGCAGTATTTT. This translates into CSVPAGGTDTQYF.

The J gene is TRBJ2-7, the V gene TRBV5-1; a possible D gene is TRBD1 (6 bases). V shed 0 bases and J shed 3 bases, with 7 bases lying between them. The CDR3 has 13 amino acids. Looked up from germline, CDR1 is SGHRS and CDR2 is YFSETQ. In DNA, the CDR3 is TGCGCCAGCAGCTTGGCCAGGGGCTACGAGCAGTACTTC. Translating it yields CASSLARGYEQYF.

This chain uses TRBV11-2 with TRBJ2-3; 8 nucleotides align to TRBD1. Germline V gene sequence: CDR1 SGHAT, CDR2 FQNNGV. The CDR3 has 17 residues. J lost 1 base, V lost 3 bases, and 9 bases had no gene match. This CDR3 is CASSFRTGTRGTDTQYF. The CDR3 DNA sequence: TGTGCCAGCAGCTTTCGGACAGGGACGCGGGGCACAGATACGCAGTATTTT.

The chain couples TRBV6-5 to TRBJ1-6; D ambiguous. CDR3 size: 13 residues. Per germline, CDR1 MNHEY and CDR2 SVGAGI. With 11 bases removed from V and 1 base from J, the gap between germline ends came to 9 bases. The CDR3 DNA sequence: TGTGCCGCACGGGAGTCCTATAATTCACCCCTCCACTTT. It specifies CAARESYNSPLHF.

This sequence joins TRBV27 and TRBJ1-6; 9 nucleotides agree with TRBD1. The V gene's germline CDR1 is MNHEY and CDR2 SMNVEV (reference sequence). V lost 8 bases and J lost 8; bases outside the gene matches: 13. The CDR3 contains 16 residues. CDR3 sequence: CASPIRKGQGDSPLHF. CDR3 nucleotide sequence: TGTGCCAGCCCGATACGCAAGGGACAGGGAGATTCACCCCTCCACTTT.

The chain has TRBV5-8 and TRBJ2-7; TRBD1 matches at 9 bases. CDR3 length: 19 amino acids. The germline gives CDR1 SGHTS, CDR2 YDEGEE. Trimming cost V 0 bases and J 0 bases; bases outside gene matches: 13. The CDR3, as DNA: TGTGCCAGCAGCTTGGCCGCTTCAGTAGGGACAGGGCACTCCTACGAGCAGTACTTC. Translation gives CASSLAASVGTGHSYEQYF.

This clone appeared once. CDR3 sequence (DNA): TGTGCCATCAGTGGGGGACAGGGCATCACTGAAGCTTTCTTT. Protein: CAISGGQGITEAFF. This chain joins TRBV10-3 and TRBJ1-1; TRBD1 matches 9 bases. Per germline, CDR1 ENHRY and CDR2 SYGVKD. The ends lost 4 bases at V and 4 bases at J; junction bases unmatched: 4. The CDR3 has 14 residues.

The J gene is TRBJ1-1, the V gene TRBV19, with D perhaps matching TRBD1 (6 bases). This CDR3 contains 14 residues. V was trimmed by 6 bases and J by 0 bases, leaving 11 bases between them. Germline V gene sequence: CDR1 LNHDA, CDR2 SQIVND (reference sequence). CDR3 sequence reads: CASSPDSLNTEAFF. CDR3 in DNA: TGTGCCAGTAGCCCGGACAGCTTGAACACTGAAGCTTTCTTT. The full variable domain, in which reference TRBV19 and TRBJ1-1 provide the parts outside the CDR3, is DGGITQSPKYLFRKEGQNVTLSCEQNLNHDAMYWYRQDPGQGLRLIYYSQIVNDFQKGDIAEGYSVSREKKESFPLTVTSAQKNPTAFYLCASSPDSLNTEAFFGQGTRLTVV.

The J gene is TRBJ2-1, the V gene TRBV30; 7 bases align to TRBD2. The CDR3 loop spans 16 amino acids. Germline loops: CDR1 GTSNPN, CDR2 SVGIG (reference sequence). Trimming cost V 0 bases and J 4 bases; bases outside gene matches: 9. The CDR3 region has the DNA TGTGCCTGGAGTGTACCGAGTAGCGGGTCTTACAATGAGCAGTTCTTC. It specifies CAWSVPSSGSYNEQFF.

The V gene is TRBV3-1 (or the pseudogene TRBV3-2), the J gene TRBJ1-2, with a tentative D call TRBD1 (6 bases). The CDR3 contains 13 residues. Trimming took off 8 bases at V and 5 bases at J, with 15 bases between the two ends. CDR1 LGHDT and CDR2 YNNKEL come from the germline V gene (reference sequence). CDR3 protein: CASSGQGKYGYTF. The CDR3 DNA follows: TGTGCCAGCTCCGGGCAGGGGAAGTATGGCTACACCTTC.

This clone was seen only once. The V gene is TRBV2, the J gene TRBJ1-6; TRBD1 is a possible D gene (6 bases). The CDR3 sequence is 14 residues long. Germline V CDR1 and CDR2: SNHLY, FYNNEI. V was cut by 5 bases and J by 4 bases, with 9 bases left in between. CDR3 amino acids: CASSPTGYNSPLHF. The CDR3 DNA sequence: TGTGCCAGCAGTCCTACAGGGTATAATTCACCCCTCCACTTT.

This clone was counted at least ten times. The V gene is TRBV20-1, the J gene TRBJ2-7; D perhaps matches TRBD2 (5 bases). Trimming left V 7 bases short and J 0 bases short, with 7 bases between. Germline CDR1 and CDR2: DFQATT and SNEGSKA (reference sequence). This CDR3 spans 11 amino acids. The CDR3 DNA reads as TGCAGTGTACTAGTCTCCTACGAGCAGTACTTC. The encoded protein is CSVLVSYEQYF.

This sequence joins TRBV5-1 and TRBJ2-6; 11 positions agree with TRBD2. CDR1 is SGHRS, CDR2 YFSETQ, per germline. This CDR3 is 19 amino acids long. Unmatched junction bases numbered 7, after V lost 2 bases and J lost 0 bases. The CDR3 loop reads CASSFPTSGTVSGANVLTF. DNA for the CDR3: TGCGCCAGCAGCTTCCCGACTAGCGGGACTGTCTCTGGGGCCAACGTCCTGACTTTC.